One sample yielded the 29 T cell receptor beta chains listed below, sequenced in a study of cytomegalovirus exposure and HLA in healthy donors. The PCR contained 60 Vbeta and 13 Jbeta primers. TCRdb's copy holds only in-frame clones and misses some; the assay was immunoSEQ multiplex PCR. The data hold 95,000 to 150,000 clones, with around 79% observed a single time. The sequenced sample consisted of PBMCs. The receptors stem from a woman between 35 and 50 years old in good health and CMV-seronegative.

V and J are TRBV7-8 and TRBJ2-1; possible D gene TRBD1, 5 bases. Germline V gene lookup returns CDR1 SGHVS and CDR2 FQNEAQ. The CDR3 sequence is 13 residues long. Trimming removed 1 base from V and 10 bases from J, with 11 bases in between. In DNA, the CDR3 is TGTGCCAGCAGCTTAGATACAGGCGTAGAGCAGTTCTTC. Protein sequence: CASSLDTGVEQFF.

This chain uses TRBV4-1 with TRBJ1-1, with no clear D. Germline CDR1 MGHRA, CDR2 YSYEKL. The CDR3 extends over 14 amino acids. Trimming shortened V by 1 base and J by 3 bases, and 9 bases separated the two germline ends. The CDR3: CASSQGARDTEAFF. The CDR3 DNA reads as TGCGCCAGCAGCCAAGGGGCGAGGGACACTGAAGCTTTCTTT.

This clone was detected a few times. The rearrangement links TRBV4-3 to TRBJ2-6; TRBD1 might be the D (6 bases). V was cut by 1 base and J by 1 base, with 14 bases left in between. Germline-derived CDR1 and CDR2 are LGHNA and YSLEER. CDR3 size: 18 residues. CDR3 residues: CASSQAPPTGSGANVLTF. The CDR3 DNA follows: TGCGCCAGCAGCCAAGCACCCCCTACAGGGTCTGGGGCCAACGTCCTGACTTTC.

The chain is built from TRBV27 and TRBJ2-2; 8 nucleotides line up with TRBD2. The V segment lost 9 bases and the J segment 0 bases; nucleotides outside the gene matches: 12. The germline CDR1 and CDR2 sequences are MNHEY and SMNVEV (reference sequence). This CDR3 has 17 amino acids. The CDR3 bases are TGTGCCAGTGGTACTAGCGGCCTTCGCGCGAACACCGGGGAGCTGTTTTTT. This translates into CASGTSGLRANTGELFF.

The chain's CDR3 is CASTQGGNYGYTF. CDR3 DNA: TGTGCCAGCACGCAGGGTGGTAACTATGGCTACACCTTC. This chain uses TRBV6-6 with TRBJ1-2, with D possibly being TRBD1 (5 bases). CDR3 length equals 13 residues. Looked up from germline, CDR1 is MNHNY and CDR2 is SVGAGI (reference sequence). V was clipped by 7 bases and J by 1 base, with 10 bases between them.

This clone has only a few counts. The chain has TRBV28 and TRBJ2-1, with 9 bases that match TRBD2. This CDR3 comprises 18 residues. With V trimmed by 9 bases and J by 0 bases, 15 bases remained unmatched. Germline values: CDR1 MDHEN, CDR2 SYDVKM. The CDR3 loop is CASNLAGREGFSYNEQFF. Written as DNA, the CDR3 is TGTGCCAGTAATCTAGCGGGGAGGGAGGGATTCTCCTACAATGAGCAGTTCTTC.

This clone has a single count. This chain uses TRBV20-1 with TRBJ1-2; TRBD1 matches at 7 bases. This CDR3 spans 11 amino acids. Germline values: CDR1 DFQATT, CDR2 SNEGSKA (reference sequence). The trim removed 5 bases at V and 6 bases at J, leaving 3 bases unmatched. In DNA form, the CDR3 reads TGCAGTGCTGATAGGGGGCATGGCTACACCTTC. It encodes CSADRGHGYTF.

This clone was counted only a few times. The genes are TRBV7-2 and TRBJ2-5; 9 nucleotides match TRBD2. The CDR3 loop spans 15 amino acids. The germline V gene has CDR1 SGHTA and CDR2 FQGNSA. The ends lost 5 bases at V and 5 bases at J; junction bases unmatched: 9. CDR3 in DNA: TGTGCCAGCAGCCCTCGTAGCGGGAGTTTTGAGACCCAGTACTTC. This codes for CASSPRSGSFETQYF. The full variable domain, rest sourced from reference TRBV7-2 and TRBJ2-5, is GAGVSQSPSNKVTEKGKDVELRCDPISGHTALYWYRQSLGQGLEFLIYFQGNSAPDKSGLPSDRFSAERTGGSVSTLTIQRTQQEDSAVYLCASSPRSGSFETQYFGPGTRLLVL.

The CDR3 loop reads CASSMNEVVRTLHF. The DNA for the CDR3 is TGTGCCAGTAGTATGAACGAAGTGGTTAGAACCCTCCACTTT. The chain employs TRBV19 and TRBJ1-6; D gene unclear. The CDR3 is 14 amino acids. Germline V lookup: CDR1 LNHDA, CDR2 SQIVND (reference sequence). The V end was cut by 3 bases, the J end by 14 bases, with 17 bases between.

This sequence joins TRBV7-2 and TRBJ1-1; D unresolved. The germline V gene encodes CDR1 SGHTA and CDR2 FQGNSA. Trimming cost V 5 bases and J 9 bases, with 16 bases left between them. CDR3 length: 13 amino acids. CDR3 DNA sequence: TGTGCCAGCAGCCCGGGAAGGGAAAATAAAGCTTTCTTT. It codes for CASSPGRENKAFF. The whole variable domain, filled in from reference TRBV7-2 and TRBJ1-1, reads GAGVSQSPSNKVTEKGKDVELRCDPISGHTALYWYRQSLGQGLEFLIYFQGNSAPDKSGLPSDRFSAERTGGSVSTLTIQRTQQEDSAVYLCASSPGRENKAFFGQGTRLTVV.

This rearrangement joins TRBV6-5 to TRBJ2-5; no firm D call. This CDR3 contains 13 residues. Germline loops: CDR1 MNHEY, CDR2 SVGAGI. V gave up 4 bases and J gave up 5 bases, with 11 bases separating them. The CDR3 sequence: CASSFSHGETQYF. In DNA, the CDR3 is TGTGCCAGCAGTTTCTCACACGGGGAGACCCAGTACTTC.

V and J are TRBV2 and TRBJ2-3, with D unresolved. Germline V gene data show CDR1 as SNHLY and CDR2 as FYNNEI. This CDR3 region has 15 residues. Trimming took off 4 bases at V and 2 bases at J, with 13 bases between the two ends. The CDR3: CASSATATNTDTQYF. Written as DNA, the CDR3 is TGTGCCAGCAGTGCAACGGCGACAAACACAGATACGCAGTATTTT.

This chain connects TRBV7-9 to TRBJ2-1; D possibly corresponds to TRBD2 (6 bases). V was cut by 5 bases and J by 1 base, with 15 bases left in between. CDR1 and CDR2 (germline): SEHNR, FQNEAQ (reference sequence). This CDR3 comprises 16 residues. CDR3 in DNA: TGTGCCAGCAGCCCCTCTGGCGGGGAGTCCTACAATGAGCAGTTCTTC. It encodes CASSPSGGESYNEQFF.

The chain is built from TRBV2 and TRBJ1-5; D unclear. The germline V and J ends were trimmed by 3 bases and 4 bases, with 4 bases remaining between them. Germline values: CDR1 SNHLY, CDR2 FYNNEI. CDR3 length: 12 residues. CDR3 coding DNA: TGTGCCAGCAGTGAGTCTAATCAGCCCCAGCATTTT. It yields the protein CASSESNQPQHF.

The chain couples TRBV7-3 to TRBJ2-1; 9 bases align to TRBD2. CDR1 and CDR2 from the germline V gene are SGHTA and FQGTGA. This CDR3 region has 15 residues. With V trimmed by 5 bases and J by 10 bases, 12 bases remained unmatched. The CDR3 region has the DNA TGTGCCAGCAGCCCCCGGACTAGCGCTTCCACGGAGCAGTTCTTC. Amino acids: CASSPRTSASTEQFF.

This clone occurred a few times. V gene TRBV5-1 combines with J gene TRBJ1-2, with D maybe TRBD1 (6 bases). V was cut by 4 bases and J by 3 bases, with 19 bases left in between. The CDR3 is 16 residues long. Germline CDR1 is SGHRS and CDR2 is YFSETQ. As DNA, the CDR3 is TGCGCCAGCAGCACGGGGAAGTGGGGGGGGCACTATGGCTACACCTTC. Its translation is CASSTGKWGGHYGYTF.

This clone showed up just a few times. CDR3 DNA sequence: TGTGCCACCAGCAGAGATGCAGGGGATGAGCAGTTCTTC. Its translation is CATSRDAGDEQFF. The rearrangement joins TRBV15 to TRBJ2-1, with D possibly TRBD1 on 6 matching bases. CDR1 and CDR2 (germline): LNHNV, YYDKDF (reference sequence). Deletions cut 0 bases from V and 8 bases from J, with 8 bases between. The CDR3 sequence is 13 residues long.

This chain connects TRBV7-5 to TRBJ1-4; the D call in the table, TRBD1, was not verified against the DNA. TRBV7-5 is shown as a pseudogene. CDR3 length: 18 residues. CDR3 sequence (DNA): TGTGCCAGAGGCTTACTGGGACAGGGGGCCGGGACTAATGAAAAACTGTTTTTT. It is translated as CARGLLGQGAGTNEKLFF.

V and J are TRBV29-1 and TRBJ1-1, with D perhaps TRBD1 (6 bases). Trimming stripped 5 bases from V and 4 bases from J, with 17 bases between. There are 14 residues in the CDR3. CDR1 and CDR2 from the germline V gene are SQVTM and ANQGSEA. Written as DNA, the CDR3 is TGCAGCGTTATGTCAGGGGAGGGGGGCACTGAAGCTTTCTTT. Translation: CSVMSGEGGTEAFF.

On this clone itself: Other nucleotide sequences from this sample produce the same CDR3. The chain carries TRBV10-1 and TRBJ1-1, with unresolved D. The CDR3 is 12 residues long. Germline values: CDR1 WNHNN, CDR2 SYGVQD (reference sequence). V was trimmed by 0 bases and J by 5 bases, leaving 4 bases between them. CDR3 bases: TGCGCCAGCAGTGAGTCGAGGACTGAAGCTTTCTTT. This codes for CASSESRTEAFF.

The chain employs TRBV27 and TRBJ2-2; 8 positions match TRBD1. V trimming: 5 bases; J trimming: 3 bases; junction bases outside the gene matches: 14. CDR1 and CDR2 from the germline V gene are MNHEY and SMNVEV (reference sequence). The CDR3 has 18 residues. The CDR3 sequence is CASSPRPVTGVYTGELFF. As DNA, the CDR3 is TGTGCCAGCAGTCCCCGGCCCGTGACAGGGGTTTACACCGGGGAGCTGTTTTTT.

The chain joins TRBV18 to TRBJ1-5, with TRBD1 as a possible D gene (5 bases). Trimming cost V 6 bases and J 4 bases, with 10 bases left between them. The CDR3 is made up of 13 amino acids. Germline CDR1 and CDR2: KGHSH and LQKENI. CDR3 region: CASSKGENQPQHF. The DNA for the CDR3 is TGTGCCAGCTCCAAAGGGGAAAATCAGCCCCAGCATTTT. The full variable domain, completed using reference TRBV18 and TRBJ1-5, is NAGVMQNPRHLVRRRGQEARLRCSPMKGHSHVYWYRQLPEEGLKFMVYLQKENIIDESGMPKERFSAEFPKEGPSILRIQQVVRGDSAAYFCASSKGENQPQHFGDGTRLSIL.

The J gene is TRBJ2-1, the V gene TRBV2, with 10 positions matching TRBD2. The CDR3 extends over 15 amino acids. Looked up from germline, CDR1 is SNHLY and CDR2 is FYNNEI. Trimming cost V 6 bases and J 7 bases; bases outside gene matches: 9. The CDR3 DNA sequence: TGTGCCAGCAGGTTAGCGGGAGGAGGAAAGAATGAGCAGTTCTTC. This sequence encodes CASRLAGGGKNEQFF.

V is TRBV27 and J is TRBJ1-1; tentatively, D is TRBD1 (6 bases). Germline CDR1 reads MNHEY; CDR2 reads SMNVEV (reference sequence). The CDR3 extends over 17 amino acids. V lost 0 bases and J 3 bases, leaving 17 bases between the germline ends. CDR3: CASSLSPPQGGDTEAFF. In nucleotides, the CDR3 is TGTGCCAGCAGTTTATCCCCCCCACAGGGAGGGGACACTGAAGCTTTCTTT.

The chain couples TRBV2 to TRBJ2-7; D might be TRBD1 (5 bases). V was pared by 6 bases and J by 2 bases, with 8 bases between. The CDR3 consists of 12 residues. Per the germline V gene, CDR1 is SNHLY and CDR2 is FYNNEI. The CDR3 nucleotides read TGTGCCAGCAGGACAGAAACCTACGAGCAGTACTTC. Translated: CASRTETYEQYF.

This sequence joins TRBV15 and TRBJ2-3, with TRBD2 matching 7 bases. The germline V gene encodes CDR1 LNHNV and CDR2 YYDKDF (reference sequence). V lost 0 bases, J lost 7 bases, and 10 bases stayed unmatched. The CDR3 contains 16 residues. The CDR3 DNA sequence: TGTGCCACCAGCAGAGAAAGGGGCGGGAGTAGTCATACGCAGTATTTT. This sequence encodes CATSRERGGSSHTQYF.

The chain combines TRBV18 with TRBJ2-7, with 12 bases matching TRBD2. This CDR3 spans 14 amino acids. The germline gives CDR1 KGHSH, CDR2 LQKENI. J gave up 3 bases and V 3 bases, and 0 bases lay outside the gene matches. The CDR3 coding sequence is TGTGCCAGCTCACCGGGACTAGCGGGCTACGAGCAGTACTTC. It yields the protein CASSPGLAGYEQYF.

The genes are TRBV28 and TRBJ2-5, with a tentative D call TRBD1 (5 bases). The CDR3 consists of 14 residues. CDR1 is MDHEN and CDR2 is SYDVKM in the germline V gene. The ends were cut back, 5 bases at V and 3 bases at J, with 13 bases in the middle. CDR3 coding DNA: TGTGCCAGCAGTCCCGTTGGGGCGGAAGAGACCCAGTACTTC. This translates into CASSPVGAEETQYF.

The V call is TRBV10-1, the J call TRBJ2-1; D not resolved. The CDR3 spans 15 residues. Germline V gene data show CDR1 as WNHNN and CDR2 as SYGVQD (reference sequence). The ends were cut back, 6 bases at V and 4 bases at J, with 16 bases in the middle. CDR3 nucleotides: TGCGCCAGCAGCGCAATGATAAGCTCTTACAATGAGCAGTTCTTC. Translation: CASSAMISSYNEQFF.